This entry lists 16 T cell receptor beta chains sequenced from one sample in a study of blood T cell repertoires in COVID-19. Sequencing used immunoSEQ multiplex PCR; TCRdb keeps in-frame clones, though not all of them. This sample carries some 180,000 clones, around 80% of them seen once, and the ten largest clones take 2.5% to 3%. The source material was peripheral blood. The receptors come from a woman older than 75 with active or convalescent COVID-19.

V usage is TRBV10-3 and J usage is TRBJ1-2; D gene ambiguous. This CDR3 contains 16 residues. The ends were cut back, 0 bases at V and 8 bases at J, with 19 bases in the middle. CDR1 and CDR2 from the germline V gene are ENHRY and SYGVKD. This CDR3 is CAISESESGVPRGYTF. DNA of the CDR3: TGTGCCATCAGTGAGTCTGAGAGCGGGGTTCCTCGCGGCTACACCTTC.

The CDR3 spells CASASGGAGTDTQYF. The CDR3 region has the DNA TGCGCCAGCGCTAGCGGGGGGGCCGGCACAGATACGCAGTATTTT. The chain carries TRBV5-1 and TRBJ2-3; 12 bases fit TRBD2. The junction had 4 bases not matched to a gene; V was cut back by 7 bases and J by 1 base. Germline CDR1 reads SGHRS; CDR2 reads YFSETQ. The CDR3 runs 15 residues.

This clone was counted once. This rearrangement joins TRBV15 to TRBJ2-5; 14 bases agree with TRBD2. Germline CDR1 is LNHNV and CDR2 is YYDKDF (reference sequence). The CDR3 is 18 residues long. Trimming at V came to 5 bases and at J to 5 bases, leaving 13 bases not matched to a gene. The CDR3 sequence: CATSPSNTRLAGGETQYF. DNA of the CDR3: TGTGCCACCAGCCCGAGTAATACCAGACTAGCGGGGGGGGAGACCCAGTACTTC.

The V call is TRBV6-5, the J call TRBJ1-4, with D possibly being TRBD1 (5 bases). From germline, CDR1 is MNHEY and CDR2 SVGAGI. V lost 5 bases to trimming and J lost 8 bases, with 9 bases between them. The CDR3 is 12 residues long. Here the CDR3 DNA reads TGTGCCAGCAGTCGCAGGGAAGAAAAACTGTTTTTT. Translation: CASSRREEKLFF.

This clone came up a few times. The V gene is TRBV11-3, the J gene TRBJ2-3; 10 bases agree with TRBD2. Germline-derived CDR1 and CDR2 are SGHNT and YENEEA. V shed 1 base and J 0 bases; nucleotides not matched to a gene: 4. This CDR3 is built from 17 residues. CDR3 in amino acids: CASSLGTSGSSTDTQYF. For the CDR3, the DNA is TGTGCCAGCAGCTTAGGGACTAGCGGTTCTAGCACAGATACGCAGTATTTT.

The table lists this clone with a count of one. The V call is TRBV2, the J call TRBJ2-5; no clear D gene. V lost 7 bases to trimming and J lost 2 bases, with 14 bases between them. CDR3 size: 14 residues. Germline values: CDR1 SNHLY, CDR2 FYNNEI. The CDR3 here is CASTPFAAQETQYF. The CDR3 coding sequence is TGTGCCAGCACCCCGTTTGCGGCTCAAGAGACCCAGTACTTC.

This clone appeared a single time. The chain uses TRBV2 and TRBJ2-2; 9 bases match TRBD2. This CDR3 is built from 14 residues. Trimming at V came to 6 bases and at J to 6 bases, leaving 5 bases not matched to a gene. Germline lookup yields CDR1 SNHLY and CDR2 FYNNEI. CDR3 amino acids: CASRPGLAAGELFF. For the CDR3, the DNA is TGTGCCAGCAGACCGGGACTAGCAGCCGGGGAGCTGTTTTTT. The full variable domain, completed using reference TRBV2 and TRBJ2-2, is EPEVTQTPSHQVTQMGQEVILRCVPISNHLYFYWYRQILGQKVEFLVSFYNNEISEKSEIFDDQFSVERPDGSNFTLKIRSTKLEDSAMYFCASRPGLAAGELFFGEGSRLTVL.

The rearrangement links TRBV5-1 to TRBJ1-2; TRBD1 matches 7 bases. Per the germline V gene, CDR1 is SGHRS and CDR2 is YFSETQ. The CDR3 is 14 residues long. V lost 0 bases and J lost 2; bases outside the gene matches: 1. CDR3 DNA: TGCGCCAGCAGCTTGGGGGACAGCAACTATGGCTACACCTTC. This sequence encodes CASSLGDSNYGYTF.

The chain joins TRBV4-3 to TRBJ2-1; D may be TRBD1 (6 bases). Trimming pared 1 base from V and 7 bases from J, leaving 8 bases between. CDR1 and CDR2 from the germline V gene are LGHNA and YSLEER. The CDR3 loop spans 13 amino acids. The CDR3 nucleotides are TGCGCCAGCAGCCAAGGAACAGGGAATGAGCAGTTCTTC. It yields the protein CASSQGTGNEQFF.

The V gene is TRBV27, the J gene TRBJ2-1; 7 positions match TRBD1. The CDR3 covers 15 residues. Germline CDR1 reads MNHEY; CDR2 reads SMNVEV (reference sequence). V lost 6 bases, J lost 1 base, and 6 bases stayed unmatched. The DNA for the CDR3 is TGTGCCAGCAGACTAGGGACAGTGTCCTACAATGAGCAGTTCTTC. The encoded protein is CASRLGTVSYNEQFF.

This clone was counted a single time. The chain combines TRBV10-3 with TRBJ1-6; D might be TRBD1 (5 bases). Germline CDR1 ENHRY, CDR2 SYGVKD. Deletions cut 2 bases from V and 0 bases from J, with 11 bases between. CDR3 length: 17 amino acids. The CDR3 coding sequence is TGTGCCATCAGTGAGCCGGTCGACAGCTCCTATAATTCACCCCTCCACTTT. Protein: CAISEPVDSSYNSPLHF.

The genes are TRBV5-4 and TRBJ1-1; TRBD1 agrees at 8 bases. This CDR3 has 17 residues. Germline V gene lookup returns CDR1 SGHNT and CDR2 YYREEE (reference sequence). With 2 bases clipped from V and 1 base from J, the junction kept 10 bases outside the gene matches. In DNA form, the CDR3 reads TGTGCCAGCAGCTTCGGCGGGGCGGGACAGGCGAACACTGAAGCTTTCTTT. It yields the protein CASSFGGAGQANTEAFF.

This clone was recorded once. This chain uses TRBV18 with TRBJ2-5, with 8 bases fitting TRBD1. CDR3 length equals 17 residues. Trimming took 0 bases from V and 5 from J; bases not matched to a gene: 11. Germline V CDR1 and CDR2: KGHSH, LQKENI. The CDR3 loop reads CASSPPRGQGAWETQYF. The CDR3, as DNA: TGTGCCAGCTCACCACCGCGTGGGCAGGGGGCGTGGGAGACCCAGTACTTC.

The chain carries TRBV7-2 and TRBJ1-6, with 7 bases lining up with TRBD1. Trimming took 3 bases from V and 9 from J; bases not matched to a gene: 5. Germline assignment: CDR1 SGHTA and CDR2 FQGNSA. CDR3 length: 14 amino acids. CDR3 coding DNA: TGTGCCAGCAGCTTCCAGGGGGTAGGTTCACCCCTCCACTTT. The encoded protein is CASSFQGVGSPLHF.

In this sample, this clone turned up once. CDR3 in DNA: TGTGCCAGCAGGCCGCTCCAGGGCTGGAAGGGCCCGGGTAAAGAAAAACTGTTTTTT. Protein: CASRPLQGWKGPGKEKLFF. V usage is TRBV28 and J usage is TRBJ1-4; D is perhaps TRBD1 (5 bases). Per the germline V gene, CDR1 is MDHEN and CDR2 is SYDVKM. V lost 6 bases and J 8 bases, leaving 31 bases between the germline ends. The CDR3 sequence is 19 residues long.

The chain carries TRBV5-1 and TRBJ2-7; 8 nucleotides line up with TRBD1. Germline CDR1 reads SGHRS; CDR2 reads YFSETQ. J lost 6 bases, V lost 4 bases, and 3 bases had no gene match. This CDR3 has 12 amino acids. CDR3 residues: CASSKDRAEQYF. The CDR3 DNA reads TGCGCCAGCAGCAAGGACAGGGCCGAGCAGTACTTC.